This T cell receptor (beta chain) was sequenced for a study of tumor-infiltrating lymphocytes in localized non-small cell lung cancer. Study-wide findings and caveats: No T-cell fraction difference was seen between IM1 and IM2 tumors.

TCRdb's copy holds only in-frame clones and misses some; the assay was immunoSEQ multiplex PCR. The sample has roughly 24,000 clones; roughly 69% are singletons. About this clone: What it binds is not known.

The germline gives CDR1 SGHRS, CDR2 YFSETQ. The CDR3 consists of 15 residues. Trimming pared 0 bases from V and 7 bases from J, leaving 14 bases between. Sequenced sample: lung tumor tissue. The receptor was derived from a human donor with non-small cell lung cancer. The chain uses TRBV5-1 and TRBJ1-5; tentative D call: TRBD1 (6 bases). The CDR3, as DNA: TGCGCCAGCAGCTTGGATGGGGGCTTAGGCCAGCCCCAGCATTTT. Protein: CASSLDGGLGQPQHF.